Listed here are 32 T cell receptor beta chains from one sample, sequenced in a study of blood T cell repertoires in COVID-19 (dated by TCRdb to about 2020). Library construction relied on the immunoSEQ multiplex PCR assay. The table comes from immuneACCESS by way of TCRdb, which keeps in-frame sequences with V and J called. Part of the clones is missing from these tables; in studies checked, under half for an unresolved V gene and the rest for unknown reasons. The sample profile shows approximately 440,000 clones; roughly 87% of them were found once. The ten top clones hold 0.6% of the sample. Sequencing input: PBMCs or T cells enriched from blood (not recorded which). The receptor source for this set is a man younger than 30 who had recovered from COVID-19.

V is TRBV6-5 and J is TRBJ1-2; 8 positions match TRBD1. The V gene end was trimmed by 8 bases and the J gene end by 7 bases; junction bases not matched to a gene: 15. This CDR3 has 15 amino acids. Germline CDR1 MNHEY, CDR2 SVGAGI. The CDR3, as DNA: TGTGCCAGCCAAACGGGTCAGCTAGACAGGGGTGGCTACACCTTC. Protein sequence: CASQTGQLDRGGYTF.

CDR3 sequence (DNA): TGTGCCAGCAAGGGTCGGGGGAATGGCACCGGGGAGCTGTTTTTT. Amino acid sequence: CASKGRGNGTGELFF. The chain uses TRBV11-2 and TRBJ2-2; D is perhaps TRBD2 (6 bases). Germline values: CDR1 SGHAT, CDR2 FQNNGV. CDR3 size: 15 residues. V lost 7 bases to trimming and J lost 4 bases, with 16 bases between them.

J is TRBJ1-1 and V is TRBV5-5; 7 nucleotides match TRBD1. CDR1 and CDR2 from the germline V gene are SGHKS and YYEKEE (reference sequence). The CDR3 length is 15 residues. The V and J ends lost 6 bases and 1 base, in that order; junction bases with no gene match: 9. As DNA, the CDR3 is TGTGCCAGCACCCTAGGGGGCGCCGGGAACACTGAAGCTTTCTTT. Encoded protein: CASTLGGAGNTEAFF.

The chain couples TRBV11-3 to TRBJ2-1; 8 positions match TRBD1. Germline values: CDR1 SGHNT, CDR2 YENEEA. V gave up 0 bases and J gave up 4 bases; unmatched junction bases: 8. CDR3 size: 17 residues. CDR3 sequence (DNA): TGTGCCAGCAGCTTAGATCGCCGGGACAGGAATTACAATGAGCAGTTCTTC. The encoded protein is CASSLDRRDRNYNEQFF.

The chain employs TRBV3-1 (or the pseudogene TRBV3-2) and TRBJ2-7, with TRBD2 matching over 7 bases. Germline V lookup: CDR1 LGHDT, CDR2 YNNKEL (reference sequence). Germline trimming cut 1 base from V and 3 bases from J; bases unmatched to any gene: 12. CDR3 length: 17 residues. This CDR3 is CASSQAGPGRDRYEQYF. CDR3 sequence (DNA): TGTGCCAGCAGCCAAGCAGGTCCTGGGAGGGACCGCTACGAGCAGTACTTC.

The chain carries TRBV30 and TRBJ1-2; 7 bases map to TRBD1. CDR1 is GTSNPN, CDR2 SVGIG, per germline (reference sequence). The CDR3 loop spans 18 amino acids. The junction had 17 bases not matched to a gene; V was cut back by 0 bases and J by 4 bases. The CDR3 sequence: CAWSVWGNRGDPFYGYTF. CDR3 nucleotide sequence: TGTGCCTGGAGTGTATGGGGAAACAGGGGCGATCCCTTCTATGGCTACACCTTC.

Here the CDR3 reads CASRPTGELYGYTF. For the CDR3, the DNA is TGTGCCAGCAGGCCTACAGGGGAACTCTATGGCTACACCTTC. The rearrangement joins TRBV27 to TRBJ1-2, with 7 nucleotides matching TRBD1. V trimming: 6 bases; J trimming: 4 bases; junction bases outside the gene matches: 8. The CDR3 extends over 14 amino acids. CDR1 and CDR2 (germline): MNHEY, SMNVEV (reference sequence).

The V gene is TRBV4-1, the J gene TRBJ1-4; D is perhaps TRBD1 (5 bases). This CDR3 is built from 16 residues. In germline, CDR1 is MGHRA, CDR2 YSYEKL. The ends were cut back, 4 bases at V and 7 bases at J, with 19 bases in the middle. CDR3 nucleotides: TGCGCCAGCAGCCTACTTATGCAGGGTGCGAGTGAAAAACTGTTTTTT. It translates to CASSLLMQGASEKLFF.

This clone was seen a single time. The rearrangement joins TRBV5-4 to TRBJ1-3, with D perhaps matching TRBD1 (5 bases). The V end was cut by 0 bases, the J end by 1 base, with 8 bases between. The CDR3 loop spans 15 amino acids. CDR1 and CDR2 from the germline V gene are SGHNT and YYREEE (reference sequence). The CDR3 here is CASSLDPGSGNTIYF. The CDR3 DNA reads TGTGCCAGCAGCTTGGACCCAGGGTCTGGAAACACCATATATTTT.

As to this clone: Other nucleotide sequences in the sample specify the same CDR3. The chain uses TRBV27 and TRBJ2-1, with no clear D. The CDR3 extends over 12 amino acids. Trimming took 5 bases from V and 6 from J, leaving 8 bases between them. Germline V gives CDR1 MNHEY, CDR2 SMNVEV (reference sequence). In DNA, the CDR3 is TGTGCCAGCAGTCTCCGCGGCAATGAGCAGTTCTTC. This encodes CASSLRGNEQFF.

The V and J genes are TRBV18 and TRBJ1-3; the D gene is possibly TRBD1 (6 bases). The germline CDR1 and CDR2 sequences are KGHSH and LQKENI. The CDR3 sequence is 14 residues long. V dropped 3 bases and J dropped 3 bases, with 9 bases sitting between them. The CDR3 bases are TGTGCCAGCTCACCGTACAGGGTTGGAAACACCATATATTTT. It encodes CASSPYRVGNTIYF.

This clone has a count of ten or more. This rearrangement joins TRBV6-2 or TRBV6-3 to TRBJ1-1; the match to TRBD1 covers 12 bases. CDR1 MNHEY and CDR2 SVGEGT come from the germline V gene. The CDR3 is 24 residues long. J gave up 2 bases and V 6 bases, and 31 bases lay outside the gene matches. The CDR3, as DNA: TGTGCCAGCAGCCCCTCCCTCTTGTCGTATTTGGGGACAGGGGGCGAAGGGGGAAACACTGAAGCTTTCTTT. Encoded protein: CASSPSLLSYLGTGGEGGNTEAFF.

The chain employs TRBV6-5 and TRBJ2-1, with D possibly matching TRBD2 (5 bases). Germline V gene data show CDR1 as MNHEY and CDR2 as SVGAGI. The V end lost 4 bases, the J end lost 9 bases, and 16 bases lay between the germline ends. The CDR3 covers 14 residues. The CDR3 loop is CASSSTDSVGEQFF. The CDR3 DNA is TGTGCCAGCAGTTCCACGGACTCCGTCGGTGAGCAGTTCTTC.

The chain has TRBV29-1 and TRBJ2-1; TRBD2 matches 14 bases. CDR1 and CDR2 from the germline V gene are SQVTM and ANQGSEA. With 5 bases clipped from V and 8 bases from J, the junction kept 5 bases outside the gene matches. The CDR3 consists of 14 residues. Written as DNA, the CDR3 is TGCAGCGTTCTCCGACTAGCGGGAGGGGATGAGCAGTTCTTC. This codes for CSVLRLAGGDEQFF.

The chain has TRBV28 and TRBJ2-5; D possibly corresponds to TRBD2 (7 bases). The CDR3 is 13 residues long. V lost 3 bases and J 7 bases, leaving 12 bases between the germline ends. The germline V gene encodes CDR1 MDHEN and CDR2 SYDVKM. The CDR3 DNA follows: TGTGCCAGCAGTTTCGGGGGGCTGGGGACCCAGTACTTC. Protein: CASSFGGLGTQYF. Looking up the rest from reference TRBV28 and TRBJ2-5 gives the full variable domain: DVKVTQSSRYLVKRTGEKVFLECVQDMDHENMFWYRQDPGLGLRLIYFSYDVKMKEKGDIPEGYSVSREKKERFSLILESASTNQTSMYLCASSFGGLGTQYFGPGTRLLVL.

Written as DNA, the CDR3 is TGTGCCAGTAGTATGTATATCTCGGGGGGGGATCTTGAAGCTTTCTTT. Its translation is CASSMYISGGDLEAFF. The V gene is TRBV19, the J gene TRBJ1-1, with D possibly matching TRBD1 (5 bases). The CDR3 has 16 amino acids. The V and J ends lost 3 bases and 7 bases respectively, with 21 bases between them. Germline V gives CDR1 LNHDA, CDR2 SQIVND (reference sequence).

The rearrangement uses TRBV3-1 (or the pseudogene TRBV3-2) and TRBJ1-1; no clear D gene. V was trimmed by 1 base and J by 7 bases, leaving 7 bases between them. There are 12 residues in the CDR3. Germline CDR1 LGHDT, CDR2 YNNKEL (reference sequence). CDR3 protein: CASSQGEFEAFF. Here the CDR3 DNA reads TGTGCCAGCAGCCAAGGGGAGTTTGAAGCTTTCTTT.

The chain joins TRBV29-1 to TRBJ1-5; 8 nucleotides line up with TRBD1. This CDR3 has 12 amino acids. Trimming took 6 bases from V and 5 from J; bases not matched to a gene: 3. Germline-derived CDR1 and CDR2 are SQVTM and ANQGSEA. CDR3 DNA sequence: TGCAGCGTCCAGACAGGGGATCAGCCCCAGCATTTT. It translates to CSVQTGDQPQHF.

The chain links TRBV3-1 (or the pseudogene TRBV3-2) to TRBJ1-2; 7 bases line up with TRBD1. Per germline, CDR1 LGHDT and CDR2 YNNKEL (reference sequence). V was clipped by 4 bases and J by 7 bases; unmatched bases: 6. The length of the CDR3 is 13 residues. CDR3 coding DNA: TGTGCCAGCAGCCCCCGCGGACAGGTTGGCTACACCTTC. The encoded protein is CASSPRGQVGYTF.

The chain combines TRBV29-1 with TRBJ1-2; D may be TRBD1 (6 bases). Germline V lookup: CDR1 SQVTM, CDR2 ANQGSEA. V was trimmed by 6 bases and J by 0 bases, leaving 14 bases between them. The CDR3 covers 14 residues. The CDR3 protein is CSVPTGKANYGYTF. CDR3 in DNA: TGCAGCGTCCCCACAGGGAAAGCTAACTATGGCTACACCTTC.

The CDR3 spells CASSLQGRKSTDTQYF. CDR3 DNA sequence: TGTGCCAGCAGCTTACAGGGGCGGAAGAGCACAGATACGCAGTATTTT. The chain is built from TRBV11-2 and TRBJ2-3; weak D call: TRBD1 (6 bases). Trimming removed 2 bases at V and 0 bases at J, with 12 bases between. CDR1 is SGHAT, CDR2 FQNNGV, per germline. The CDR3 is made up of 16 amino acids.

V usage is TRBV5-4 and J usage is TRBJ2-7, with D possibly matching TRBD2 (6 bases). The CDR3 loop spans 15 amino acids. The germline V gene has CDR1 SGHNT and CDR2 YYREEE (reference sequence). V was clipped by 3 bases and J by 1 base, with 14 bases between them. The CDR3 loop reads CASSSAGSGSYEQYF. CDR3 in DNA: TGTGCCAGCAGCTCGGCGGGTAGCGGTTCCTACGAGCAGTACTTC.

V gene TRBV9 combines with J gene TRBJ2-7; TRBD2 matches 7 bases. This CDR3 contains 14 residues. The V and J ends lost 2 bases and 4 bases, in that order; junction bases with no gene match: 6. CDR1 is SGDLS, CDR2 YYNGEE, per germline. The CDR3 nucleotides are TGTGCCAGCAGCGTTCTAGCGGTAATTTACGAGCAGTACTTC. The encoded protein is CASSVLAVIYEQYF.

The chain carries TRBV11-2 and TRBJ2-1, with 14 bases aligning to TRBD2. The V segment lost 5 bases and the J segment 9 bases; nucleotides outside the gene matches: 6. CDR1 and CDR2 from the germline V gene are SGHAT and FQNNGV. This CDR3 comprises 15 residues. The CDR3 reads CASSAPGLAGVEQFF. CDR3 bases: TGTGCCAGCAGCGCCCCGGGACTAGCGGGAGTTGAGCAGTTCTTC.

The genes are TRBV27 and TRBJ2-7; 10 nucleotides agree with TRBD1. The trim removed 6 bases at V and 2 bases at J, leaving 4 bases unmatched. Looked up from germline, CDR1 is MNHEY and CDR2 is SMNVEV (reference sequence). This CDR3 region has 14 residues. The CDR3 sequence is CASRAGTGAYEQYF. CDR3 sequence (DNA): TGTGCCAGCAGGGCCGGGACAGGGGCCTACGAGCAGTACTTC.

This clone was recorded once. The chain is built from TRBV19 and TRBJ1-5, with a tentative D call TRBD1 (5 bases). The CDR3 is 15 residues long. CDR1 is LNHDA, CDR2 SQIVND, per germline (reference sequence). Trimming removed 0 bases at V and 0 bases at J, with 6 bases between. The CDR3 DNA is TGTGCCAGTAGTATAGATAGGGGTAGCAATCAGCCCCAGCATTTT. Its translation: CASSIDRGSNQPQHF.

This clone has only one observation. V usage is TRBV7-9 and J usage is TRBJ1-2; TRBD1 matches at 7 bases. J lost 7 bases, V lost 5 bases, and 10 bases had no gene match. CDR1 is SEHNR, CDR2 FQNEAQ, per germline (reference sequence). The CDR3 consists of 14 residues. CDR3 sequence: CASSPIQGTSGYTF. In DNA, the CDR3 is TGTGCCAGCAGCCCGATACAGGGGACTTCTGGCTACACCTTC.

V usage is TRBV5-4 and J usage is TRBJ1-2, with 10 bases fitting TRBD1. Losses at the gene ends were 3 bases for V and 7 bases for J; bases not matched to a gene: 9. CDR1 and CDR2 (germline): SGHNT, YYREEE (reference sequence). The length of the CDR3 is 15 residues. The CDR3 DNA is TGTGCCAGCAGCTCGGGAGGGACAGGGGTTAGTGGCTACACCTTC. It encodes CASSSGGTGVSGYTF.

This clone occurred a few times. The sample contains more than one DNA sequence encoding this CDR3. The V call is TRBV5-1, the J call TRBJ2-7; D ambiguous. Per the germline V gene, CDR1 is SGHRS and CDR2 is YFSETQ. The CDR3 is made up of 13 amino acids. Trimming stripped 0 bases from V and 2 bases from J, with 6 bases between. CDR3 in amino acids: CASSLGLTYEQYF. In DNA form, the CDR3 reads TGCGCCAGCAGCTTGGGACTGACCTACGAGCAGTACTTC.

V usage is TRBV14 and J usage is TRBJ1-2; 8 bases line up with TRBD1. V was pared by 1 base and J by 8 bases, with 6 bases of the junction left unmatched. CDR3 length equals 14 residues. The V gene's germline CDR1 is SGHDN and CDR2 FVKESK. The CDR3 here is CASSQVQGAGGYTF. The CDR3 bases are TGTGCCAGCAGCCAAGTTCAGGGGGCAGGAGGCTACACCTTC.

This chain links TRBV19 with TRBJ2-1; 14 bases agree with TRBD2. From germline, CDR1 is LNHDA and CDR2 SQIVND (reference sequence). The V gene end was trimmed by 4 bases and the J gene end by 0 bases; junction bases not matched to a gene: 5. The CDR3 spans 18 residues. This chain's CDR3 is CASSNRLAGGISYNEQFF. The CDR3 nucleotides read TGTGCCAGTAGTAACAGACTAGCGGGGGGGATCTCCTACAATGAGCAGTTCTTC.

This sequence joins TRBV29-1 and TRBJ2-5; 9 bases agree with TRBD2. V was clipped by 3 bases and J by 7 bases; unmatched bases: 6. Germline-derived CDR1 and CDR2 are SQVTM and ANQGSEA. The length of the CDR3 is 13 residues. CDR3 loop: CSVEGGRAWTQYF. The DNA for the CDR3 is TGCAGCGTTGAGGGCGGGAGGGCCTGGACCCAGTACTTC.